This T cell receptor beta chain was obtained from a study of neoadjuvant anti-PD-1 for oral cavity cancer. On the study more broadly: Patients without progression got a fourth dose around day 43. Whole-study results and caveats: After neoadjuvant nivolumab, PBMC T cell clonality was significantly higher in non-responders than responders. TCR analyses covered only a few patients per response group.

Concerning this clone itself: The antigen is not known.

This CDR3 is built from 16 residues. Trimming took 1 base from V and 4 from J; bases not matched to a gene: 7. The germline CDR1 and CDR2 sequences are SQVTM and ANQGSEA. Patients had HPV-negative, locally advanced oral cavity squamous cell carcinoma. The assay was immunoSEQ multiplex PCR, and TCRdb's table has in-frame clones only and misses some. The data contain around 17,000 clones, 50% to 70% of them singletons. This receptor was taken from a person aged 35-80 years with oral cavity squamous cell carcinoma. V is TRBV29-1 and J is TRBJ2-3; 11 bases are shared with TRBD1. Sequenced here: PBMCs, sampled before nivolumab (anti-PD-1) treatment. The CDR3 reads CSVEGGRDRGADTQYF. The CDR3 nucleotides read TGCAGCGTTGAAGGAGGTCGGGACAGGGGGGCAGATACGCAGTATTTT.